The 18 T cell receptor beta chains in this list originate from one sample, sequenced in a study of Ad26.COV2.S vaccination and SARS-CoV-2 variants. This table comes from immunoSEQ multiplex PCR, and its TCRdb copy is limited to in-frame clones, with some not included. Altogether 75,000 to 100,000 clones are present, more than 65% being singletons, with the ten largest covering approximately 15%. This sample comprised peripheral blood, obtained after recovery from COVID-19. Receptors originate from a human donor who had recovered from COVID-19.

The chain joins TRBV7-6 to TRBJ2-7; D is tentatively TRBD1 or TRBD2 (5 bases each). The CDR3 extends over 15 amino acids. The germline CDR1 and CDR2 sequences are SGHVS and FNYEAQ. V lost 1 base to trimming and J lost 1 base, with 11 bases between them. CDR3 DNA sequence: TGTGCCAGCAGCTTAGGTAGGGGACCTTCCTACGAGCAGTACTTC. The encoded protein is CASSLGRGPSYEQYF.

This chain links TRBV11-3 with TRBJ1-3; D is undetermined. Germline V lookup: CDR1 SGHNT, CDR2 YENEEA. The CDR3 has 14 amino acids. V shed 5 bases and J shed 1 base, with 9 bases lying between them. CDR3 nucleotides: TGTGCCAGCAGCATCAGGACTTCTGGAAACACCATATATTTT. Amino acids: CASSIRTSGNTIYF.

This clone was counted a few times. The CDR3 here is CASRPGQISGANVLTF. Written as DNA, the CDR3 is TGTGCCAGTAGGCCGGGACAGATTTCTGGGGCCAACGTCCTGACTTTC. The rearrangement joins TRBV19 to TRBJ2-6, with TRBD1 identical over 7 bases. Trimming removed 6 bases from V and 1 base from J; junction bases left unmatched: 6. Germline V gene data show CDR1 as LNHDA and CDR2 as SQIVND (reference sequence). This CDR3 has 16 residues.

This chain uses TRBV5-1 with TRBJ2-5; maybe TRBD2 (5 bases). The CDR3 is made up of 14 amino acids. CDR1 is SGHRS, CDR2 YFSETQ, per germline. V gave up 4 bases and J gave up 4 bases, with 14 bases separating them. The CDR3 is CASSRLGAGETQYF. As DNA, the CDR3 is TGCGCCAGCAGCCGCCTCGGCGCGGGAGAGACCCAGTACTTC. The full variable domain, with the rest looked up from reference TRBV5-1 and TRBJ2-5, is KAGVTQTPRYLIKTRGQQVTLSCSPISGHRSVSWYQQTPGQGLQFLFEYFSETQRNKGNFPGRFSGRQFSNSRSEMNVSTLELGDSALYLCASSRLGAGETQYFGPGTRLLVL.

This rearrangement joins TRBV18 to TRBJ1-3, with 9 positions matching TRBD1. Germline lookup yields CDR1 KGHSH and CDR2 LQKENI. The CDR3 length is 16 residues. Losses at the gene ends were 3 bases for V and 1 base for J; bases not matched to a gene: 4. In nucleotides, the CDR3 is TGTGCCAGCTCACCCGACAGGGGGTTGTCTGGAAACACCATATATTTT. The encoded protein is CASSPDRGLSGNTIYF.

This clone is a singleton in its sample. The CDR3 reads CASSVPLQTGGALTPEAFF. Written as DNA, the CDR3 is TGCGCCAGCAGTGTTCCCCTTCAGACAGGGGGGGCCCTGACGCCTGAAGCTTTCTTT. The chain has TRBV10-1 and TRBJ1-1; 9 bases align to TRBD1. With 4 bases clipped from V and 6 bases from J, the junction kept 21 bases outside the gene matches. The germline V gene has CDR1 WNHNN and CDR2 SYGVQD (reference sequence). This CDR3 has 19 amino acids.

The chain links TRBV19 to TRBJ2-2; D is ambiguous. In germline, CDR1 is LNHDA, CDR2 SQIVND (reference sequence). The V and J ends lost 5 bases and 3 bases respectively, with 10 bases between them. CDR3 length: 14 amino acids. CDR3 DNA sequence: TGTGCCAGTAGTCTGTCTGTTTACACCGGGGAGCTGTTTTTT. It is translated as CASSLSVYTGELFF.

This chain connects TRBV5-5 to TRBJ1-2; tentatively, D is TRBD1 (5 bases). Trimming cost V 3 bases and J 6 bases, with 15 bases left between them. The CDR3 extends over 14 amino acids. CDR1 and CDR2 (germline): SGHKS, YYEKEE (reference sequence). This CDR3 is CASSYGTGWDGYTF. For the CDR3, the DNA is TGTGCCAGCAGCTACGGGACGGGCTGGGATGGCTACACCTTC. Combining the CDR3 with reference TRBV5-5 and TRBJ1-2 gives the whole variable domain DAGVTQSPTHLIKTRGQQVTLRCSPISGHKSVSWYQQVLGQGPQFIFQYYEKEERGRGNFPDRFSARQFPNYSSELNVNALLLGDSALYLCASSYGTGWDGYTFGSGTRLTVV.

The chain combines TRBV6-5 with TRBJ1-3; perhaps TRBD1 as D (6 bases). Per germline, CDR1 MNHEY and CDR2 SVGAGI. V lost 4 bases, J lost 0 bases, and 10 bases lay in between. This CDR3 is 15 amino acids long. CDR3 DNA: TGTGCCAGCAGTTTTTTAGGGGGCTCTGGAAACACCATATATTTT. It translates to CASSFLGGSGNTIYF.

The rearrangement uses TRBV27 and TRBJ2-7; D possibly corresponds to TRBD1 (6 bases). From germline, CDR1 is MNHEY and CDR2 SMNVEV (reference sequence). V was clipped by 5 bases and J by 1 base, with 12 bases between them. The CDR3 is made up of 14 amino acids. The CDR3 DNA sequence: TGTGCCAGCAGTAACTCCGGGACATCCTACGAGCAGTACTTC. Its protein is CASSNSGTSYEQYF.

This rearrangement joins TRBV9 to TRBJ2-3, with D hard to call. This CDR3 is built from 18 residues. The V end lost 0 bases, the J end lost 0 bases, and 17 bases lay between the germline ends. The V gene's germline CDR1 is SGDLS and CDR2 YYNGEE. CDR3 in amino acids: CASSVGVGPSLSTDTQYF. In DNA form, the CDR3 reads TGTGCCAGCAGCGTAGGAGTAGGACCCTCCCTAAGCACAGATACGCAGTATTTT.

This chain joins TRBV11-3 and TRBJ2-1; TRBD2 aligns across 9 bases. V was pared by 0 bases and J by 6 bases, with 9 bases of the junction left unmatched. The CDR3 contains 17 residues. Germline values: CDR1 SGHNT, CDR2 YENEEA. The CDR3 is CASSLDLAGLSANEQFF. CDR3 coding DNA: TGTGCCAGCAGCTTAGATCTAGCGGGACTAAGTGCCAATGAGCAGTTCTTC.

The chain's CDR3 is CASSLEAGGAYEQYF. The DNA for the CDR3 is TGCGCCAGCAGCTTGGAGGCGGGAGGGGCATACGAGCAGTACTTC. V gene TRBV5-1 combines with J gene TRBJ2-7; 9 bases map to TRBD2. The CDR3 totals 15 residues. The germline V gene encodes CDR1 SGHRS and CDR2 YFSETQ. Germline trimming cut 0 bases from V and 4 bases from J; bases unmatched to any gene: 5.

This chain joins TRBV11-2 and TRBJ1-6, with a tentative D call TRBD1 (5 bases). The length of the CDR3 is 15 residues. The V gene's germline CDR1 is SGHAT and CDR2 FQNNGV. Trimming pared 0 bases from V and 4 bases from J, leaving 7 bases between. The CDR3 sequence is CASSLDDRYNSPLHF. Here the CDR3 DNA reads TGTGCCAGCAGCTTAGATGACAGATATAATTCACCCCTCCACTTT.

This chain links TRBV7-6 with TRBJ2-3, with D possibly called TRBD1 or TRBD2 (5 bases each). V was cut by 5 bases and J by 5 bases, with 17 bases left in between. CDR3 length equals 15 residues. CDR1 SGHVS and CDR2 FNYEAQ come from the germline V gene. As DNA, the CDR3 is TGTGCCAGCAGCCAGCCGGGGACCTATAGAGATACGCAGTATTTT. Translated, it gives CASSQPGTYRDTQYF.

The chain combines TRBV29-1 with TRBJ2-3; TRBD2 agrees at 9 bases. The J segment lost 9 bases and the V segment lost 5 bases, leaving 9 bases of the junction unmatched. Germline assignment: CDR1 SQVTM and CDR2 ANQGSEA. This CDR3 has 13 residues. The CDR3 here is CSVRTGLAITQYF. DNA of the CDR3: TGCAGCGTTCGAACGGGACTAGCTATAACGCAGTATTTT.

The chain combines TRBV9 with TRBJ2-1; TRBD2 aligns across 7 bases. Germline values: CDR1 SGDLS, CDR2 YYNGEE. The CDR3 loop spans 16 amino acids. V shed 0 bases and J 2 bases; nucleotides not matched to a gene: 5. The CDR3 region has the DNA TGTGCCAGCAGCGTAGTAGGTGGGAGGGCCTACAATGAGCAGTTCTTC. This gives the protein CASSVVGGRAYNEQFF.

The gene calls are TRBV6-2 or TRBV6-3 and TRBJ2-2, with D tentatively TRBD1 (6 bases). Trimming pared 5 bases from V and 4 bases from J, leaving 20 bases between. The CDR3 sequence is 17 residues long. Germline CDR1 and CDR2: MNHEY and SVGEGT. This chain's CDR3 is CASSMTVGAIVTGELFF. CDR3 coding DNA: TGTGCCAGCAGTATGACAGTGGGGGCTATCGTCACCGGGGAGCTGTTTTTT.